This TCR delta chain was sequenced during a study of Vδ1+ human thymocytes. Sequences come from RNA converted to cDNA by reverse transcription. Pooled V-gene forward primers with one constant-region reverse primer generated the CDR3 amplicons by multiplex PCR. TCRdb redid clone calling on the multiplex PCR reads using CATT. The sample comprises approximately 19,000 delta-chain clones, approximately 8.8% of which are singletons, and almost 1% rests with the top ten. Sorted Vdelta1+ thymocytes were about 97% to 99.6% pure. Study-level results: In the thymus, TRG and TRD repertoires looked highly polyclonal with Gaussian CDR3 lengths. Approximately 20% of thymic delta-chain sequences were Vdelta2, with few Vdelta3, unlike blood Vdelta1+ controls.

The CDR3 totals 16 residues. The V and J ends lost 3 bases and 5 bases, in that order; junction bases with no gene match: 10. Germline V lookup: CDR1 TSWWSYY, CDR2 QGS. This clone turned up a few times. What it binds is not known. Other DNA sequences of this sample code for an identical CDR3. The V and J genes are TRDV1 and TRDJ1, with 9 nucleotides matching TRDD3. What was sequenced was Vdelta1+ gamma-delta thymocytes from the thymus. The subset is: FACS-sorted CD3+ TCRalphabeta- TCRVdelta1+ TCRVdelta2- thymocytes. The TCR originated in a child under three years old who had congenital heart surgery. The CDR3 DNA follows: TGTGCTCTTGGGGAGCTGCTTTGGGGGATAAGAGATAAACTCATCTTT. This gives the protein CALGELLWGIRDKLIF.